A selection of T cell receptor beta chains follows, all from one sample in a study of neoadjuvant anti-PD-1 for oral cavity cancer. Produced via immunoSEQ multiplex PCR; TCRdb's table is partial and in-frame only. The table shows approximately 9,500 clones, with 70% to 80% occurring only once. The source material was PBMCs, sampled after nivolumab (anti-PD-1) treatment. The receptors were sampled from a person aged 40 to 85 with oral cavity squamous cell carcinoma. CDR3s include the opening cysteine and the closing phenylalanine or tryptophan. The order of the fields is V gene, J gene, D gene, clone size, CDR3 DNA, CDR3 protein. D genes are given only for firm matches. Expanded clones are given a class, and other clones once, few, many or no size at all.

V: TRBV7-2
J: TRBJ1-2
D: NA
size: NA
DNA: TGTGCCAGCAAGAGGAAGTATGGCTACACCTTC
CDR3: CASKRKYGYTF

V: TRBV10-3
J: TRBJ1-1
D: TRBD1
size: NA
DNA: TGTGCCATCAGTGAGGGGACAGGGGTGAACACTGAAGCTTTCTTT
CDR3: CAISEGTGVNTEAFF

V: TRBV5-1
J: TRBJ1-3
D: TRBD1
size: NA
DNA: TGCGCCAGCAGCTCGGGGACAGGAAGCTCTGGAAACACCATATATTTT
CDR3: CASSSGTGSSGNTIYF

V: TRBV4-1
J: TRBJ1-2
D: NA
size: few
DNA: TGCGCCAGCAGCCAAGATGAGGACCAAGGGAGGTATGGCTACACCTTC
CDR3: CASSQDEDQGRYGYTF

V: TRBV6-5
J: TRBJ1-5
D: TRBD1
size: NA
DNA: TGTGCCAGCACAGGAGGTTACAGGGGGCATCAGCCCCAGCATTTT
CDR3: CASTGGYRGHQPQHF

V: TRBV5-4
J: TRBJ2-3
D: NA
size: NA
DNA: TGTGCCAGCAGCTTAGGAGGGTTCGGGACAGATACGCAGTATTTT
CDR3: CASSLGGFGTDTQYF

V: TRBV7-3
J: TRBJ2-3
D: TRBD2
size: NA
DNA: TGTGCCAGCAGCTTAAAGGGGCCGCGGGGGGACACAGATACGCAGTATTTT
CDR3: CASSLKGPRGDTDTQYF

V: TRBV19
J: TRBJ2-1
D: TRBD2
size: NA
DNA: TGTGCCAGTAGTATACTAGCGGGGAGCAATGAGCAGTTCTTC
CDR3: CASSILAGSNEQFF

V: TRBV30
J: TRBJ2-7
D: NA
size: NA
DNA: TGTGCCTGGACCTCCGGCGGCAGTCTCTACGAGCAGTACTTC
CDR3: CAWTSGGSLYEQYF

V: TRBV4-2
J: TRBJ2-7
D: NA
size: NA
DNA: TGTGCCAGCAGCCAAGGCCTCCGGAGGCCAAGTAGCACCTACGAGCAGTACTTC
CDR3: CASSQGLRRPSSTYEQYF

V: TRBV7-8
J: TRBJ1-3
D: NA
size: NA
DNA: TGTGCCAGCAGCACATTGGGGTGGGCTGGAAACACCATATATTTT
CDR3: CASSTLGWAGNTIYF

V: TRBV5-1
J: TRBJ2-5
D: TRBD1
size: NA
DNA: TGCGCCAGCAGCGTGGACAGGGGGGAGACCCAGTACTTC
CDR3: CASSVDRGETQYF

V: TRBV7-9
J: TRBJ2-3
D: TRBD2
size: NA
DNA: TGTGCCACACTAGCGGGAGGAAGCACAGATACGCAGTATTTT
CDR3: CATLAGGSTDTQYF

V: TRBV5-1
J: TRBJ1-1
D: NA
size: NA
DNA: TGCGCCAGCAGCTTGGGAGGGGTCACTGAAGCTTTCTTT
CDR3: CASSLGGVTEAFF

V: TRBV13
J: TRBJ1-3
D: NA
size: NA
DNA: TGTGCCAGCACCTCTGGGAGAGGTGGAAACACCATATATTTT
CDR3: CASTSGRGGNTIYF

V: TRBV6-4
J: TRBJ2-1
D: TRBD2
size: NA
DNA: TGTGCCAGCAGTGACTTTGCGGGGGAATACAATGAGCAGTTCTTC
CDR3: CASSDFAGEYNEQFF

V: TRBV7-9
J: TRBJ2-7
D: NA
size: NA
DNA: TGTGCCAGCAGCTTAGGATCCACTGCCGACGAGCAGTACTTC
CDR3: CASSLGSTADEQYF

V: TRBV19
J: TRBJ2-2
D: TRBD1
size: NA
DNA: TGTGCCAGTAGCCCGGGACAGATGAACACCGGGGAGCTGTTTTTT
CDR3: CASSPGQMNTGELFF

V: TRBV27
J: TRBJ1-6
D: TRBD1
size: NA
DNA: TGTGCCAGCAGGCCTTGGGGGACAGGGGGTCTAAGTAATTCACCCCTCCACTTT
CDR3: CASRPWGTGGLSNSPLHF

V: TRBV27
J: TRBJ1-1
D: NA
size: NA
DNA: TGTGCCAGCAGTTTATTTGCAGGGGTGAACACTGAAGCTTTCTTT
CDR3: CASSLFAGVNTEAFF

V: TRBV15
J: TRBJ2-3
D: TRBD2
size: NA
DNA: TGTGCCACCAGCAGAGGATCGGGAGGGGGGCCAGATACGCAGTATTTT
CDR3: CATSRGSGGGPDTQYF

V: TRBV10-3
J: TRBJ1-3
D: NA
size: NA
DNA: TGTGCCATCAGAGAGGCATCCGGAAACACCATATATTTT
CDR3: CAIREASGNTIYF

V: TRBV7-2
J: TRBJ2-5
D: TRBD2
size: NA
DNA: TGTGCCAGCAGCTTAGGAGGGAGGGGAGAGACCCAGTACTTC
CDR3: CASSLGGRGETQYF

V: TRBV27
J: TRBJ1-2
D: NA
size: NA
DNA: TGTGCCAGCAGTCTCGGGACACGCTATGGCTACACCTTC
CDR3: CASSLGTRYGYTF

V: TRBV10-3
J: TRBJ2-5
D: NA
size: NA
DNA: TGTGCCATCAGTGATTTCGTACAAGAGACCCAGTACTTC
CDR3: CAISDFVQETQYF

V: TRBV5-1
J: TRBJ2-2
D: NA
size: NA
DNA: TGCGCCAGCAGCGGCACCGGGACGGGCACCGGGGAGCTGTTTTTT
CDR3: CASSGTGTGTGELFF

V: TRBV9
J: TRBJ1-6
D: TRBD1
size: NA
DNA: TGTGCCAGCAGCCCGGGGACAGGGAAGGATTCACCCCTCCACTTT
CDR3: CASSPGTGKDSPLHF

V: TRBV5-6
J: TRBJ2-5
D: NA
size: NA
DNA: TGTGCCAGCAGCTTGGGCTTGTACCAAGAGACCCAGTACTTC
CDR3: CASSLGLYQETQYF

V: TRBV2
J: TRBJ1-4
D: TRBD1
size: NA
DNA: TGTGCCAGCAGTTTACTCGAGGGACAGCTAAATGAAAAACTGTTTTTT
CDR3: CASSLLEGQLNEKLFF

V: TRBV5-1
J: TRBJ1-1
D: NA
size: NA
DNA: TGCGCCAGCAGCCCTTCCCGGGGGAACACTGAAGCTTTCTTT
CDR3: CASSPSRGNTEAFF

V: TRBV19
J: TRBJ1-1
D: NA
size: NA
DNA: TGTGCCAGTAGTATAGCGACAGGCACTTTGAACACTGAAGCTTTCTTT
CDR3: CASSIATGTLNTEAFF

V: TRBV19
J: TRBJ2-3
D: NA
size: NA
DNA: TGTGCCAGTAGTATAAGCTTGACGGTGGATACGCAGTATTTT
CDR3: CASSISLTVDTQYF

V: TRBV7-2
J: TRBJ2-1
D: NA
size: NA
DNA: TGTGCCAGCCGATGGACCAGCAGCTCCTACAATGAGCAGTTCTTC
CDR3: CASRWTSSSYNEQFF

V: TRBV7-8
J: TRBJ2-1
D: TRBD2
size: NA
DNA: TGTGCCAGCAGCTTAATTAGCGGGGGGGCGTATGAGCAGTTCTTC
CDR3: CASSLISGGAYEQFF

V: TRBV7-8
J: TRBJ2-2
D: NA
size: NA
DNA: TGTGCCAGCAGCTTAAGGGCCACCGGGGAGCTGTTTTTT
CDR3: CASSLRATGELFF

V: TRBV2
J: TRBJ1-2
D: NA
size: NA
DNA: TGTGCCAGCAGTGAAGAGGGGCGCGGCGGGGATTCTGGCTACACCTTC
CDR3: CASSEEGRGGDSGYTF

V: TRBV7-6
J: TRBJ1-3
D: NA
size: few
DNA: TGTGCCAGCGGTACGGCTGGAAACACCATATATTTT
CDR3: CASGTAGNTIYF

V: TRBV11-2
J: TRBJ1-2
D: NA
size: NA
DNA: TGTGCCAGCAGCTCACAGAATGTAAACTATGGCTACACCTTC
CDR3: CASSSQNVNYGYTF

V: TRBV4-1
J: TRBJ2-7
D: NA
size: NA
DNA: TGCGCCAGCAGCCAAATCGAAGGGGGACATCGAGAGCAGTACTTC
CDR3: CASSQIEGGHREQYF

V: TRBV27
J: TRBJ1-5
D: NA
size: NA
DNA: TGTGCCAGCAGTCTCTTTGGGAATCAGCCCCAGCATTTT
CDR3: CASSLFGNQPQHF

V: TRBV5-4
J: TRBJ2-7
D: TRBD1
size: NA
DNA: TGTGCCAGCAACGGACAGGGGGCCCGGGAGCAGTACTTC
CDR3: CASNGQGAREQYF

V: TRBV6-6
J: TRBJ2-7
D: NA
size: NA
DNA: TGTGCCAGCTCTCTCGACAGGAGCTCCTACGAGCAGTACTTC
CDR3: CASSLDRSSYEQYF

V: TRBV13
J: TRBJ1-6
D: NA
size: large
DNA: TGTGCCAGCAGCTCACTACGGGGGAGCTCCTATAATTCACCCCTCCACTTT
CDR3: CASSSLRGSSYNSPLHF

V: TRBV9
J: TRBJ2-6
D: NA
size: NA
DNA: TGTGCCAGCAGCCCCCGGGCAGGGACTGGGGCCAACGTCCTGACTTTC
CDR3: CASSPRAGTGANVLTF

V: TRBV7-9
J: TRBJ2-4
D: NA
size: few
DNA: TGTGCCAGCAGCCGAGACAGCACACTAGCCAAAAACATTCAGTACTTC
CDR3: CASSRDSTLAKNIQYF

V: TRBV27
J: TRBJ1-2
D: NA
size: NA
DNA: TGTGCCAGCAGTCCTCCTCGGGGCACCTATGGCTACACCTTC
CDR3: CASSPPRGTYGYTF

V: TRBV2
J: TRBJ2-1
D: TRBD2
size: NA
DNA: TGTGCCAGCACCGGACTAGCTGGCAATGAGCAGTTCTTC
CDR3: CASTGLAGNEQFF

V: TRBV9
J: TRBJ2-1
D: NA
size: NA
DNA: TGTGCCAGCAGCCCAGGTGGGGCCTCCAATGAGCAGTTCTTC
CDR3: CASSPGGASNEQFF

V: TRBV28
J: TRBJ2-2
D: NA
size: NA
DNA: TGTGCCAGCAGTTTTTACTCGAACACCGGGGAGCTGTTTTTT
CDR3: CASSFYSNTGELFF

V: TRBV27
J: TRBJ1-6
D: NA
size: NA
DNA: TGTGCCAGCAGTTGGGACGCAAGCAGCTCCTATAATTCACCCCTCCACTTT
CDR3: CASSWDASSSYNSPLHF

V: TRBV19
J: TRBJ1-5
D: NA
size: NA
DNA: TGTGCCAGCCGCCCCCGAGGAGGGAAAGGCAATCAGCCCCAGCATTTT
CDR3: CASRPRGGKGNQPQHF

V: TRBV10-1
J: TRBJ2-3
D: NA
size: NA
DNA: TGCGCCAGCAGTGATCGGGGCAGCACAGATACGCAGTATTTT
CDR3: CASSDRGSTDTQYF

V: TRBV6-5
J: TRBJ1-4
D: NA
size: NA
DNA: TGTGCCAGCAGCCCGACGGTAAATGAAAAACTGTTTTTT
CDR3: CASSPTVNEKLFF

V: TRBV14
J: TRBJ1-3
D: NA
size: NA
DNA: TGTGCCAGCAGCCAAGTTTGGGGATCTGGAAACACCATATATTTT
CDR3: CASSQVWGSGNTIYF

V: TRBV5-1
J: TRBJ2-2
D: NA
size: once
DNA: TGCGCCAGCAGCTTTGGACAAATGAACACCGGGGAGCTGTTTTTT
CDR3: CASSFGQMNTGELFF

V: TRBV9
J: TRBJ1-5
D: NA
size: NA
DNA: TGTGCCAGCAGCGAACAGGGAGGAGGCAATCAGCCCCAGCATTTT
CDR3: CASSEQGGGNQPQHF

V: TRBV4-1
J: TRBJ1-2
D: NA
size: NA
DNA: TGCGCCAGCAGCCAAGAGGGCAGCAATGGCTACACCTTC
CDR3: CASSQEGSNGYTF

V: TRBV30
J: TRBJ1-1
D: TRBD1
size: NA
DNA: TGTGCCTGGAGTCAGGGGGCGCGGACTGAAGCTTTCTTT
CDR3: CAWSQGARTEAFF

V: TRBV7-7
J: TRBJ2-7
D: NA
size: NA
DNA: TGTGCCAGCAGCCCACCAAAGCAAAGCTTC
CDR3: CASSPPKQSF